These 9 T cell receptor beta chains originate from one sample sequenced in a study of blood T cell repertoires in COVID-19. Libraries were prepared by immunoSEQ multiplex PCR; TCRdb keeps only in-frame clonotypes and omits some of them. Among 200,000 to 300,000 clones listed, approximately 86% were seen once. The sequenced material came from peripheral blood. The receptor set was obtained from a woman in her 30s who had recovered from COVID-19.

The chain's CDR3 is CASSQSGQGGYTEAFF. In DNA, the CDR3 is TGTGCCAGCAGCCAAAGCGGACAGGGAGGATATACTGAAGCTTTCTTT. The chain is built from TRBV3-1 (or the pseudogene TRBV3-2) and TRBJ1-1; 8 positions agree with TRBD1. The CDR3 consists of 16 residues. The V gene's germline CDR1 is LGHDT and CDR2 YNNKEL (reference sequence). V was pared by 2 bases and J by 5 bases, with 10 bases of the junction left unmatched.

The CDR3 DNA is TGTGCCACCAGTGTTGGACAGGATTCCTACGAGCAGTACTTC. Its protein is CATSVGQDSYEQYF. The chain recombines TRBV24-1 with TRBJ2-7; 7 nucleotides line up with TRBD1. Germline values: CDR1 KGHDR, CDR2 SFDVKD. With V trimmed by 5 bases and J by 1 base, 4 bases remained unmatched. This CDR3 has 14 residues.

The CDR3 nucleotides read TGTGCCAGCAGCTTAGTTCGCGTCGGTAGCACTGAAGCTTTCTTT. Translation: CASSLVRVGSTEAFF. The V gene is TRBV7-2, the J gene TRBJ1-1; D unresolved. This CDR3 comprises 15 residues. Deletions cut 1 base from V and 4 bases from J, with 13 bases between. Germline V gives CDR1 SGHTA, CDR2 FQGNSA. The full variable domain, rest sourced from reference TRBV7-2 and TRBJ1-1, is GAGVSQSPSNKVTEKGKDVELRCDPISGHTALYWYRQSLGQGLEFLIYFQGNSAPDKSGLPSDRFSAERTGGSVSTLTIQRTQQEDSAVYLCASSLVRVGSTEAFFGQGTRLTVV.

J is TRBJ2-2 and V is TRBV5-5; 8 bases match TRBD1. CDR3 size: 16 residues. Germline V gene data show CDR1 as SGHKS and CDR2 as YYEKEE (reference sequence). V was clipped by 0 bases and J by 3 bases; unmatched bases: 4. The CDR3 loop reads CASSLAQGADTGELFF. CDR3 nucleotide sequence: TGTGCCAGCAGCTTGGCGCAGGGGGCAGACACCGGGGAGCTGTTTTTT. The complete variable domain, with remaining parts taken from reference TRBV5-5 and TRBJ2-2, reads DAGVTQSPTHLIKTRGQQVTLRCSPISGHKSVSWYQQVLGQGPQFIFQYYEKEERGRGNFPDRFSARQFPNYSSELNVNALLLGDSALYLCASSLAQGADTGELFFGEGSRLTVL.

This clone is a singleton in its sample. This chain links TRBV7-9 with TRBJ1-5; D is possibly TRBD1 (6 bases). The germline V gene encodes CDR1 SEHNR and CDR2 FQNEAQ (reference sequence). Trimming removed 1 base from V and 7 bases from J, with 11 bases in between. This CDR3 comprises 14 residues. CDR3 in DNA: TGTGCCAGCAGCTTAGGGGGGCCCGAACAGCCCCAGCATTTT. Translated, it gives CASSLGGPEQPQHF.

The V gene is TRBV5-5, the J gene TRBJ1-2; D is unclear. V lost 7 bases, J lost 4 bases, and 14 bases lay in between. CDR1 is SGHKS and CDR2 is YYEKEE in the germline V gene (reference sequence). This CDR3 is 13 amino acids long. The CDR3 loop reads CASGLGRAYGYTF. CDR3 DNA sequence: TGTGCCAGCGGTCTAGGGAGAGCCTATGGCTACACCTTC.

The chain carries TRBV4-2 and TRBJ2-2, with 8 nucleotides matching TRBD2. CDR3 length equals 17 residues. V lost 2 bases and J lost 5; bases outside the gene matches: 10. The V gene's germline CDR1 is LGHNA and CDR2 YNFKEQ. This CDR3 reads CASSQLIGGAGTGELFF. The CDR3, as DNA: TGTGCCAGCAGCCAACTGATCGGGGGGGCCGGTACCGGGGAGCTGTTTTTT.

This chain links TRBV5-1 with TRBJ2-1, with D maybe TRBD2 (6 bases). CDR1 SGHRS and CDR2 YFSETQ come from the germline V gene. V gave up 3 bases and J gave up 0 bases, with 13 bases separating them. This CDR3 is built from 16 residues. The CDR3: CASSSLPSDSYNEQFF. CDR3 bases: TGCGCCAGCAGCTCGCTACCTAGCGACTCCTACAATGAGCAGTTCTTC.

The chain carries TRBV2 and TRBJ1-2; a weak D match, TRBD1 (6 bases). Trimming pared 6 bases from V and 3 bases from J, leaving 11 bases between. CDR3 length: 13 amino acids. CDR1 and CDR2 (germline): SNHLY, FYNNEI. Here the CDR3 reads CASSVQGYYGYTF. In nucleotides, the CDR3 is TGTGCCAGCAGCGTACAGGGCTACTATGGCTACACCTTC.